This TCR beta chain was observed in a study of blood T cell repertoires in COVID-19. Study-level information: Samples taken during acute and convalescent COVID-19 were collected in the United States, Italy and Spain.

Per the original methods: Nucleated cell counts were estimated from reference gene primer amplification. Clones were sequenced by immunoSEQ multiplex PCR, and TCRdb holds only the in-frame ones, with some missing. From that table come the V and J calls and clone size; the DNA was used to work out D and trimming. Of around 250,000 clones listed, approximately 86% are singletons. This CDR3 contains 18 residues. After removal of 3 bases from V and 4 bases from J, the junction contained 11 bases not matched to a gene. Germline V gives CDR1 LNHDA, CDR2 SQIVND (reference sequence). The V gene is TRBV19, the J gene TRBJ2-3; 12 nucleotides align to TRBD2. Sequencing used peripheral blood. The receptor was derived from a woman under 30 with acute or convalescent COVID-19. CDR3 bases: TGTGCCAGTAGTATCCTAGCGGGAGGGCCCAAAGGGGCAGATACGCAGTATTTT. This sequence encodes CASSILAGGPKGADTQYF.